This T cell receptor (beta chain) was sequenced for a study of CXCR3-negative and CXCR3-positive naive CD8 T cells. This CDR3 has 14 amino acids. Germline lookup yields CDR1 LGHNA and CDR2 YSLEER. With around 310,000 cells each, the CD8+ T cell subsets were individually sorted in triplicate. UMI-labeled TRB cDNA libraries were prepared by 5' RACE. TCRdb reanalyzed the 5' RACE reads and collapses them to one entry per CDR3 protein, without DNA. The sample table sets out about 50,000 distinct CDR3 sequences. The V call is TRBV4-3, the J call TRBJ2-3; TCRdb calls TRBD1, which cannot be checked without DNA. The receptor comes from a human donor in good health. Some clones in this sample may be carry-over from other donors' samples. The specimen was naive CXCR3- CD8+ T cells from blood. As to subset: CD45RO-CCR7+CD27+CD95- naive CD8+ T cells lacking CXCR3 (TNR3-). The CDR3 protein is CASSQARGLDTQYF.